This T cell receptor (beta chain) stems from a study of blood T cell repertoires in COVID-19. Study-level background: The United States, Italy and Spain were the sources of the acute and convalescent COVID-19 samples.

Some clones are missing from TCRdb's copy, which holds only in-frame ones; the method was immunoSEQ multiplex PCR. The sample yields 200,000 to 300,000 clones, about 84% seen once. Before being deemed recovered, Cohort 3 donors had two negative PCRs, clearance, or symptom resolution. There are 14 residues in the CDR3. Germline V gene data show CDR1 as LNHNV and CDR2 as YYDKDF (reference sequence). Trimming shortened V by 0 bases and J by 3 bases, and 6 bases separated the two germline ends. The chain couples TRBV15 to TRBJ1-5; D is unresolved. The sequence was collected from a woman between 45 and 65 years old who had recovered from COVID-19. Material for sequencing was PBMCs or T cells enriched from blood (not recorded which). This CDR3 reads CATSREHINQPQHF. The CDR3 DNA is TGTGCCACCAGCAGAGAACATATCAATCAGCCCCAGCATTTT.